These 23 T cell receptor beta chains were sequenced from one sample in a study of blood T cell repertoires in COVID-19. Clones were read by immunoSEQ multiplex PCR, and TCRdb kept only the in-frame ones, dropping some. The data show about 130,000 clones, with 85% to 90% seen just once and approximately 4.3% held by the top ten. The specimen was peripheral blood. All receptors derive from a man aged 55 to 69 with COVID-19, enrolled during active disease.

The DNA of the CDR3 is TGTGCCAGCTCACCACGTGGCTTTACTGAAGCTTTCTTT. Its translation: CASSPRGFTEAFF. The chain couples TRBV18 to TRBJ1-1; no firm D call. V lost 1 base and J lost 5, with 8 bases in between. The CDR3 runs to 13 residues. The germline V gene has CDR1 KGHSH and CDR2 LQKENI.

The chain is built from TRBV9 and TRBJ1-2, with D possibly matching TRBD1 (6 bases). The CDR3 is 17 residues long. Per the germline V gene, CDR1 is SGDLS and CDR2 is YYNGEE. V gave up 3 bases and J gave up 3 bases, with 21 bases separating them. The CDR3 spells CASSEDPSRGRDYGYTF. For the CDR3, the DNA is TGTGCCAGCAGCGAGGATCCCTCCAGGGGTCGGGACTATGGCTACACCTTC.

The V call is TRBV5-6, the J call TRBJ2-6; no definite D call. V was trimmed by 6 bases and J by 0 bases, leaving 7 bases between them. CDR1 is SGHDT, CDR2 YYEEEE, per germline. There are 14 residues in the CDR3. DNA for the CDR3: TGTGCCAGCATCCCGGGCTCTGGGGCCAACGTCCTGACTTTC. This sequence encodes CASIPGSGANVLTF.

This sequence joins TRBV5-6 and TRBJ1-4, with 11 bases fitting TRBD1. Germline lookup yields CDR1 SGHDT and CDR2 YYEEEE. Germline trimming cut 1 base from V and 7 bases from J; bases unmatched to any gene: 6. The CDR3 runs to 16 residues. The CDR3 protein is CASSLSGQGEAEKLFF. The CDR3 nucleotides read TGTGCCAGCAGCTTGTCGGGACAGGGGGAGGCTGAAAAACTGTTTTTT.

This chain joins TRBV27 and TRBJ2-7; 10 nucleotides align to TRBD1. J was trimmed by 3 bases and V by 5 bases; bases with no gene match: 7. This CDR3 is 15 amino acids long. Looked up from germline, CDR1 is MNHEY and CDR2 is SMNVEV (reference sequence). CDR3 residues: CASSPVDRGSYEQYF. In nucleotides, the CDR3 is TGTGCCAGCAGTCCCGTGGACAGGGGGAGCTACGAGCAGTACTTC.

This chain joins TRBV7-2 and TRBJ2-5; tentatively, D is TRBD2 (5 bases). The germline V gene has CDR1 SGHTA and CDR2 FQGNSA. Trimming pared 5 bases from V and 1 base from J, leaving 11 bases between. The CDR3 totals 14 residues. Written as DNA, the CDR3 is TGTGCCAGCAGCCTGAGCGGACCCCAAGAGACCCAGTACTTC. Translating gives CASSLSGPQETQYF.

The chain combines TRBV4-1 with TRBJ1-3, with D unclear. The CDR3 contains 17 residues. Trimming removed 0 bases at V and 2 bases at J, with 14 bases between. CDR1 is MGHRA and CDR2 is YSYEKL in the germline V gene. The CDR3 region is CASSQEPMARPGNTIYF. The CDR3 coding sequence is TGCGCCAGCAGCCAAGAACCCATGGCGAGGCCTGGAAACACCATATATTTT.

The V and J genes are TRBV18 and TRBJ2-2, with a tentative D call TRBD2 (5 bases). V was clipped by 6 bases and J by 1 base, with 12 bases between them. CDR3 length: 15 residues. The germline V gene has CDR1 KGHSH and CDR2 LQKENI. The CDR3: CASSSGEKNTGELFF. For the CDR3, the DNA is TGTGCCAGCTCCTCCGGGGAAAAGAACACCGGGGAGCTGTTTTTT.

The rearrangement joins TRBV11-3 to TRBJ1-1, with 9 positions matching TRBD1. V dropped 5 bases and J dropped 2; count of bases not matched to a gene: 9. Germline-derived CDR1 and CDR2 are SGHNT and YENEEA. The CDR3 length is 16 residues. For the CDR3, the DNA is TGTGCCAGCAGCCTAAGGGACAGGGATGCCAACACTGAAGCTTTCTTT. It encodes CASSLRDRDANTEAFF.

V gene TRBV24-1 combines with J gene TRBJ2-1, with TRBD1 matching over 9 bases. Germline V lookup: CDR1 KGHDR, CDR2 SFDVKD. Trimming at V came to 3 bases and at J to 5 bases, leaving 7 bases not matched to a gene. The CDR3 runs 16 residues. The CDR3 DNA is TGTGCCACCAGTGATGCCGGGACAGGGATCAACAATGAGCAGTTCTTC. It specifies CATSDAGTGINNEQFF.

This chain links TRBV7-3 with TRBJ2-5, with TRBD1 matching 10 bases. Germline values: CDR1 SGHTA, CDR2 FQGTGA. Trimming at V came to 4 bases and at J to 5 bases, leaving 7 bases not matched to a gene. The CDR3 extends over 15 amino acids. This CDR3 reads CASSSGTGAGETQYF. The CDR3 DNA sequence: TGTGCCAGCAGCTCCGGGACAGGGGCGGGGGAGACCCAGTACTTC.

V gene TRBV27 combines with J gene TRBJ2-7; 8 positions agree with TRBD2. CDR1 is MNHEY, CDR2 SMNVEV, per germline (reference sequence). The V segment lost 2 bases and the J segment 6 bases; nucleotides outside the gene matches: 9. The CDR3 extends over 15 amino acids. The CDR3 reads CASSLPGRGWGEQYF. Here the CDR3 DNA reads TGTGCCAGCAGTTTACCCGGGAGGGGGTGGGGCGAGCAGTACTTC.

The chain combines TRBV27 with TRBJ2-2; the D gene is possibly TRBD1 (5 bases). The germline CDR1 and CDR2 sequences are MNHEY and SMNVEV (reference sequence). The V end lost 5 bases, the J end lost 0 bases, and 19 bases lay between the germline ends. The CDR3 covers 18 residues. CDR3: CASSIVRDSAANTGELFF. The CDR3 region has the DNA TGTGCCAGCAGTATAGTCAGGGATTCTGCCGCGAACACCGGGGAGCTGTTTTTT.

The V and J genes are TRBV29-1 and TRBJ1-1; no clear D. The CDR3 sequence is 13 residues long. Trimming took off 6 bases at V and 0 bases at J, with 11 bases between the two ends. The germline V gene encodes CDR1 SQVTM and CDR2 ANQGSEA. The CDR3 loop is CSVNARMNTEAFF. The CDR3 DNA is TGCAGCGTAAACGCGCGCATGAACACTGAAGCTTTCTTT. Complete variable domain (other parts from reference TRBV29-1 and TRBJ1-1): SAVISQKPSRDICQRGTSLTIQCQVDSQVTMMFWYRQQPGQSLTLIATANQGSEATYESGFVIDKFPISRPNLTFSTLTVSNMSPEDSSIYLCSVNARMNTEAFFGQGTRLTVV.

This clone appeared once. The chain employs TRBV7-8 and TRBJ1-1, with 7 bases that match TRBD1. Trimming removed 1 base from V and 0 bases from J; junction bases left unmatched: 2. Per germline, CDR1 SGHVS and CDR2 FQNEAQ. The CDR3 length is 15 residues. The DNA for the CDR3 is TGTGCCAGCAGCTTAGGACAGGGTTTGAACACTGAAGCTTTCTTT. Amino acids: CASSLGQGLNTEAFF.

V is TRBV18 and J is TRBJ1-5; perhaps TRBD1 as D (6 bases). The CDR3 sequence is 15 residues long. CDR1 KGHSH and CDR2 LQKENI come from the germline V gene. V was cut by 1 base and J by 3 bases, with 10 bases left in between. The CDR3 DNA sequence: TGTGCCAGCTCACCACGAGCAGGGGACAATCAGCCCCAGCATTTT. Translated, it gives CASSPRAGDNQPQHF. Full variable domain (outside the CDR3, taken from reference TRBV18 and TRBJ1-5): NAGVMQNPRHLVRRRGQEARLRCSPMKGHSHVYWYRQLPEEGLKFMVYLQKENIIDESGMPKERFSAEFPKEGPSILRIQQVVRGDSAAYFCASSPRAGDNQPQHFGDGTRLSIL.

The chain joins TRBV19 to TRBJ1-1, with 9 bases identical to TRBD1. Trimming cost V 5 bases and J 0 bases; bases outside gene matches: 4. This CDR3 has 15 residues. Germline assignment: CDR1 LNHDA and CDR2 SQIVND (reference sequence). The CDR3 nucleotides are TGTGCCAGTAGTCCCCGGGACAGGGTGAACACTGAAGCTTTCTTT. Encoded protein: CASSPRDRVNTEAFF.

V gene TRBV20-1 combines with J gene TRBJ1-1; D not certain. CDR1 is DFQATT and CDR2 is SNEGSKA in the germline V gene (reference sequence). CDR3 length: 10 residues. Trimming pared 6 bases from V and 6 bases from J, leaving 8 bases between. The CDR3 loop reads CSAGIPEAFF. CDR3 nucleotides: TGCAGTGCCGGGATCCCTGAAGCTTTCTTT.

The DNA of the CDR3 is TGTGCCAGCAGCGAGGGTTGGGGAAACACCATATATTTT. Translated, it gives CASSEGWGNTIYF. The gene calls are TRBV7-6 and TRBJ1-3; no definite D call. The CDR3 extends over 13 amino acids. Germline V CDR1 and CDR2: SGHVS, FNYEAQ. The V end was cut by 5 bases, the J end by 4 bases, with 9 bases between.

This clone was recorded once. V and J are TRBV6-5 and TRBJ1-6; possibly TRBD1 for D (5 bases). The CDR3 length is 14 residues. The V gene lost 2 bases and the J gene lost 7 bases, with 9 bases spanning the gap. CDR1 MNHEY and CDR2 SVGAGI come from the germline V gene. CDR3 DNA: TGTGCCAGCAGTTACGGGCCAGGGAATTCACCCCTCCACTTT. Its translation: CASSYGPGNSPLHF.

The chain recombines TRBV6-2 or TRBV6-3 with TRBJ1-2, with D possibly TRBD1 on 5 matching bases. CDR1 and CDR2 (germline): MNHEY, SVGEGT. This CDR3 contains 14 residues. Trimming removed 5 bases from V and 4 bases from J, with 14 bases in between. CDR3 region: CASSTGDYIYGYTF. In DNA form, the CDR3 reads TGTGCCAGCAGTACGGGGGACTATATCTATGGCTACACCTTC.

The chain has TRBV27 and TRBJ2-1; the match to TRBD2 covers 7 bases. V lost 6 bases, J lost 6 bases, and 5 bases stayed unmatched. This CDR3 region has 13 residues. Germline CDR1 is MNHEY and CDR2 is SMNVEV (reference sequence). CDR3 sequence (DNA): TGTGCCAGCAGGGTGGGCGGGGGCAATGAGCAGTTCTTC. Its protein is CASRVGGGNEQFF.

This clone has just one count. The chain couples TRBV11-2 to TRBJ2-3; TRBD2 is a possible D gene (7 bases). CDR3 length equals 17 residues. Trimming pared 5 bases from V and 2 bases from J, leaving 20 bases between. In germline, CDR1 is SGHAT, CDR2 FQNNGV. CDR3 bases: TGTGCCAGCAGCCAAGCGTGGGGGCGGGGGAACACAGATACGCAGTATTTT. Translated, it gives CASSQAWGRGNTDTQYF.